The 18 T cell receptor beta chains below all came from one sample that was sequenced in a study of human T cells and chemical hapten exposure. In TCRdb, the RACE reads were re-called with MiXCR into one record per CDR3 protein. The sample has about 110,000 distinct CDR3 sequences, about 34% seen once. Time point meaning: patch test 3, about 24 weeks after DPC sensitization. Treatment denoted: therapeutic diphenylcyclopropenone sensitization with weekly scalp DPC. Sequences were derived from whole blood, sampled in connection with sensitization to the hapten diphenylcyclopropenone (DPC). The receptors were gathered from a man aged 35 to 55 with alopecia areata. Some clones in this sample may be carry-over from other donors' samples.

This clonotype has a single count. This rearrangement joins TRBV6-1 to TRBJ2-5, with D perhaps being TRBD1 or TRBD2 (5 bases each). This CDR3 is 15 amino acids long. Germline V gene data show CDR1 as MNHNS and CDR2 as SASEGT. The V end lost 6 bases, the J end lost 5 bases, and 19 bases lay between the germline ends. The CDR3: CASSYRSSRGETQYF. In DNA, the CDR3 is TGTGCCAGCAGCTACAGGTCCTCCCGAGGGGAGACCCAGTACTTC.

This chain links TRBV20-1 with TRBJ2-3, with 15 nucleotides matching TRBD2. The CDR3 has 15 residues. V lost 7 bases and J lost 0; bases outside the gene matches: 2. Germline CDR1 and CDR2: DFQATT and SNEGSKA (reference sequence). CDR3 bases: TGCAGTGGGACTAGCGGGAGGGAGAGCACAGATACGCAGTATTTT. The encoded protein is CSGTSGRESTDTQYF.

This clonotype appeared once. The J gene is TRBJ2-6, the V gene TRBV27; 8 nucleotides match TRBD1. Germline loops: CDR1 MNHEY, CDR2 SMNVEV (reference sequence). The CDR3 has 20 amino acids. V lost 4 bases and J lost 0; bases outside the gene matches: 14. CDR3 sequence (DNA): TGTGCCAGCAGTTCCCAACCCAGGGGGCTCCTCGTCTCTGGGGCCAACGTCCTGACTTTC. Its protein product is CASSSQPRGLLVSGANVLTF.

This clonotype turned up a few times. This rearrangement joins TRBV4-2 to TRBJ2-3, with TRBD2 identical over 16 bases. This CDR3 has 19 residues. CDR1 is LGHNA, CDR2 YNFKEQ, per germline. The junction had 12 bases not matched to a gene; V was cut back by 4 bases and J by 5 bases. The CDR3 protein is CASSPGTSGRVSLGDTQYF. CDR3 sequence (DNA): TGTGCCAGCAGCCCAGGGACTAGCGGGAGGGTGAGCTTGGGAGATACGCAGTATTTT.

The chain couples TRBV12-3 or TRBV12-4 to TRBJ1-3; perhaps TRBD1 as D (5 bases). This CDR3 region has 16 residues. The V end lost 6 bases, the J end lost 0 bases, and 15 bases lay between the germline ends. As DNA, the CDR3 is TGTGCCAGCAGACTATCGGGGCTTGTCTCTGGAAACACCATATATTTT. This gives the protein CASRLSGLVSGNTIYF.

This clonotype turned up a few times. DNA of the CDR3: TGTGCCAGCAGCCGGCCCATAGGACTAGCGGGAGCCGGGGGCACAGATACGCAGTATTTT. It specifies CASSRPIGLAGAGGTDTQYF. The rearrangement uses TRBV7-9 and TRBJ2-3; 13 positions match TRBD2. Germline values: CDR1 SEHNR, CDR2 FQNEAQ (reference sequence). This CDR3 has 20 amino acids. V shed 5 bases, J shed 1 base, and the junction held 15 bases outside the gene matches.

This chain connects TRBV29-1 to TRBJ2-7; 12 bases fit TRBD2. This CDR3 contains 13 residues. Germline CDR1 and CDR2: SQVTM and ANQGSEA. J was trimmed by 5 bases and V by 4 bases; bases with no gene match: 3. The CDR3: CSVASGRANEQYF. The CDR3 DNA is TGCAGCGTTGCTAGCGGGAGGGCCAACGAGCAGTACTTC.

The J gene is TRBJ2-2, the V gene TRBV5-1; possible D gene TRBD2, 5 bases. V was pared by 3 bases and J by 3 bases, with 15 bases between. CDR1 and CDR2 from the germline V gene are SGHRS and YFSETQ. CDR3 length equals 16 residues. CDR3 sequence reads: CASSSFEGLDTGELFF. The CDR3 DNA follows: TGCGCCAGCAGCTCCTTCGAGGGCTTAGACACCGGGGAGCTGTTTTTT.

The chain links TRBV18 to TRBJ2-3; D is ambiguous. The V end was cut by 4 bases, the J end by 5 bases, with 10 bases between. Germline lookup yields CDR1 KGHSH and CDR2 LQKENI. The CDR3 spans 13 residues. The chain's CDR3 is CASSLNPGDTQYF. Written as DNA, the CDR3 is TGTGCCAGCTCACTAAACCCAGGAGATACGCAGTATTTT.

This chain joins TRBV20-1 and TRBJ2-3; D unclear. There are 14 residues in the CDR3. CDR1 DFQATT and CDR2 SNEGSKA come from the germline V gene (reference sequence). V was pared by 1 base and J by 2 bases, with 10 bases between. The CDR3 region is CSARGTPNTDTQYF. For the CDR3, the DNA is TGCAGTGCTAGAGGTACCCCTAACACAGATACGCAGTATTTT.

This clonotype was seen a handful of times. The gene calls are TRBV7-8 and TRBJ1-5; TRBD1 agrees at 7 bases. With 4 bases clipped from V and 4 bases from J, the junction kept 7 bases outside the gene matches. The CDR3 is 15 amino acids. Germline V lookup: CDR1 SGHVS, CDR2 FQNEAQ. Written as DNA, the CDR3 is TGTGCCAGCAGCTGGGGGACAGATCGGAATCAGCCCCAGCATTTT. Amino acids: CASSWGTDRNQPQHF.

The J gene is TRBJ2-3, the V gene TRBV18; no reliable D call. Germline CDR1 is KGHSH and CDR2 is LQKENI. The CDR3 runs to 16 residues. V was shortened by 3 bases and J by 2 bases, with 15 bases between the two germline ends. The CDR3, as DNA: TGTGCCAGCTCACCTTTTAACACCGGATACACAGATACGCAGTATTTT. Its translation: CASSPFNTGYTDTQYF. Supplemented by reference TRBV18 and TRBJ2-3, the full variable domain reads NAGVMQNPRHLVRRRGQEARLRCSPMKGHSHVYWYRQLPEEGLKFMVYLQKENIIDESGMPKERFSAEFPKEGPSILRIQQVVRGDSAAYFCASSPFNTGYTDTQYFGPGTRLTVL.

Worth noting for this clonotype: Here the CDR3 omits its conserved ending phenylalanine or tryptophan, so a read error is the likely source. No DNA is shown, since the ends of the CDR3 on it are uncertain; the CDR3 is the one TCRdb lists. This CDR3 is CASRSSGFKETQYI. V and J are TRBV12-2 and TRBJ2-5; the table names TRBD1, a call not compared with the DNA. TRBV12-2 counts as a pseudogene. The CDR3 sequence runs 14 residues, both termini included.

The chain joins TRBV29-1 to TRBJ1-5, with a possible D match to TRBD1 (6 bases). V gave up 5 bases and J gave up 1 base, with 18 bases separating them. Germline V gene sequence: CDR1 SQVTM, CDR2 ANQGSEA. There are 16 residues in the CDR3. The CDR3 DNA sequence: TGCAGCGTTCAATTGTCAGGGGTTGGGAGCAATCAGCCCCAGCATTTT. It is translated as CSVQLSGVGSNQPQHF.

The gene calls are TRBV28 and TRBJ2-5; D call uncertain. This CDR3 contains 13 residues. Germline CDR1 is MDHEN and CDR2 is SYDVKM. The germline V and J ends were trimmed by 5 bases and 6 bases, with 13 bases remaining between them. The CDR3 here is CASSPGLGKTQYF. The CDR3 nucleotides are TGTGCCAGCAGTCCAGGCCTCGGAAAGACCCAGTACTTC.

V gene TRBV13 combines with J gene TRBJ2-3; no reliable D call. There are 16 residues in the CDR3. Germline V gene lookup returns CDR1 PRHDT and CDR2 FYEKMQ (reference sequence). V lost 5 bases, J lost 2 bases, and 17 bases lay in between. CDR3 bases: TGTGCCAGCAGCCAGGCTGAAGCCACCTCCACAGATACGCAGTATTTT. As protein: CASSQAEATSTDTQYF. Full variable domain (remainder filled in from reference TRBV13 and TRBJ2-3): AAGVIQSPRHLIKEKRETATLKCYPIPRHDTVYWYQQGPGQDPQFLISFYEKMQSDKGSIPDRFSAQQFSDYHSELNMSSLELGDSALYFCASSQAEATSTDTQYFGPGTRLTVL.

The chain recombines TRBV7-2 with TRBJ2-1, with a tentative D call TRBD2 (5 bases). Trimming left V 5 bases short and J 2 bases short, with 16 bases between. The CDR3 extends over 16 amino acids. The germline CDR1 and CDR2 sequences are SGHTA and FQGNSA. Here the CDR3 reads CASSLIRGSAYNEQFF. The CDR3 nucleotides read TGTGCCAGCAGCCTCATTCGAGGTAGCGCCTACAATGAGCAGTTCTTC.

On this clonotype: A read error is likely, as this CDR3 ends without the conserved phenylalanine or tryptophan. This chain joins TRBV20-1 and TRBJ2-2, with TRBD1 matching over 10 bases. The junction had 4 bases not matched to a gene; V was cut back by 1 base and J by 5 bases. The CDR3 runs to 15 residues. CDR1 and CDR2 (germline): DFQATT, SNEGSKA (reference sequence). Here the CDR3 reads CSARGQGAWTGELFL. For the CDR3, the DNA is TGCAGTGCTAGAGGACAGGGGGCTTGGACCGGGGAGCTGTTTCTT.